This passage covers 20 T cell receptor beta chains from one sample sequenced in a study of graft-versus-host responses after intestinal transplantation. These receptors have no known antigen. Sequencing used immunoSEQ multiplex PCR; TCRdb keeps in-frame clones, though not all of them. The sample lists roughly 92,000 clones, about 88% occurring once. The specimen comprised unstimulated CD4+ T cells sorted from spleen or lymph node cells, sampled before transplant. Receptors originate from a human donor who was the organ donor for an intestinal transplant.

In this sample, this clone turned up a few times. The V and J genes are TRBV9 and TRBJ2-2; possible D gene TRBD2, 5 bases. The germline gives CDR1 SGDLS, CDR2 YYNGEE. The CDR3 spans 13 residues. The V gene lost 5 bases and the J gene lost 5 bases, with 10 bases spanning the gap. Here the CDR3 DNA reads TGTGCCAGCAGTGTGACTACTACCGGGGAGCTGTTTTTT. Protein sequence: CASSVTTTGELFF.

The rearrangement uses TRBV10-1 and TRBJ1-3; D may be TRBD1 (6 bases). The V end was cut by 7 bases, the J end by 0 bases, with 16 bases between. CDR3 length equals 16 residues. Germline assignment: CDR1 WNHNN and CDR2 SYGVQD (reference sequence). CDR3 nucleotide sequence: TGCGCCAGCACCCAAAGGACAGTCTCCTCTGGAAACACCATATATTTT. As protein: CASTQRTVSSGNTIYF.

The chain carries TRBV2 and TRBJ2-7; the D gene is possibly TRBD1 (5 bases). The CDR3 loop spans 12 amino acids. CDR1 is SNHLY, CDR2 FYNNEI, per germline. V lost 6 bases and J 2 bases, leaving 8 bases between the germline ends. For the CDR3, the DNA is TGTGCCAGCAGCCCCAGGGCCTACGAGCAGTACTTC. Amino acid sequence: CASSPRAYEQYF.

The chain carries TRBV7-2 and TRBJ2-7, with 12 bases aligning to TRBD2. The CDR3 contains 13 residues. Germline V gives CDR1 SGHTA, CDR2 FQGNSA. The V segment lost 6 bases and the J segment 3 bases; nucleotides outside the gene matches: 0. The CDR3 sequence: CASRTSGSYEQYF. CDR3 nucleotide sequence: TGTGCCAGCAGGACTAGCGGGAGCTACGAGCAGTACTTC.

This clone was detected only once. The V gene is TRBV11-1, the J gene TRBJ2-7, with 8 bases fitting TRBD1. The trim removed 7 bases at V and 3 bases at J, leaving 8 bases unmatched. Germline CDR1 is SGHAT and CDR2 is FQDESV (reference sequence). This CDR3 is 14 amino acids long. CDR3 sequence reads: CASTKGQGHYEQYF. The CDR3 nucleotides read TGTGCCAGCACCAAAGGACAGGGCCACTACGAGCAGTACTTC.

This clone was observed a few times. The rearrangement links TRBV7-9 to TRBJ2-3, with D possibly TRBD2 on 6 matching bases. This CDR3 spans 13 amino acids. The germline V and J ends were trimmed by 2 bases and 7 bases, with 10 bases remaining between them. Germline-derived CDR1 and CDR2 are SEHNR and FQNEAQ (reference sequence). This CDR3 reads CASSLLAENTQYF. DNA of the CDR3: TGTGCCAGCAGCTTATTAGCGGAGAATACGCAGTATTTT.

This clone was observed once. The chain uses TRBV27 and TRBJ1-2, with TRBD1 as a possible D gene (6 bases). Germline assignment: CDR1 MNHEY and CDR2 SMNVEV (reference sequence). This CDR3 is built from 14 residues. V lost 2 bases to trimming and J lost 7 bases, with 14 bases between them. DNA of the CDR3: TGTGCCAGCAGTTTAAGGAACAGGGCCGGTGGCTACACCTTC. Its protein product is CASSLRNRAGGYTF.

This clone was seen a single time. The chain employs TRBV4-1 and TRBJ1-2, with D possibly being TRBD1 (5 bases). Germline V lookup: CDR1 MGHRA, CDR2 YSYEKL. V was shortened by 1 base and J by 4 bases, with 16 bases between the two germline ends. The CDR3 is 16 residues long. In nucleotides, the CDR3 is TGCGCCAGCAGCCAAGTGGGGGGAGGAGGGGTCTATGGCTACACCTTC. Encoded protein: CASSQVGGGGVYGYTF.

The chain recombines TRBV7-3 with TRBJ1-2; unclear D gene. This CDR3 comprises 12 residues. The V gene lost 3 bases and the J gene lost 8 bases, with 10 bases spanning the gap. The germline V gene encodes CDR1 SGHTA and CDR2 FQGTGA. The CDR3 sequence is CASSFGSGGYTF. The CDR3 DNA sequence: TGTGCCAGCAGCTTCGGGTCTGGAGGCTACACCTTC.

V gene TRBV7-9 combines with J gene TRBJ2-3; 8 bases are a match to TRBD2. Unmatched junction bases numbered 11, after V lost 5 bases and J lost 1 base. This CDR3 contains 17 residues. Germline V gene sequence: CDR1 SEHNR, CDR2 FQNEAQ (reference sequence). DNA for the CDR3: TGTGCCAGCAGCCTCCGGGGGGGGCGTCAGGGCACAGATACGCAGTATTTT. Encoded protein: CASSLRGGRQGTDTQYF. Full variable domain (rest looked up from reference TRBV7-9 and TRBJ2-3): DTGVSQNPRHKITKRGQNVTFRCDPISEHNRLYWYRQTLGQGPEFLTYFQNEAQLEKSRLLSDRFSAERPKGSFSTLEIQRTEQGDSAMYLCASSLRGGRQGTDTQYFGPGTRLTVL.

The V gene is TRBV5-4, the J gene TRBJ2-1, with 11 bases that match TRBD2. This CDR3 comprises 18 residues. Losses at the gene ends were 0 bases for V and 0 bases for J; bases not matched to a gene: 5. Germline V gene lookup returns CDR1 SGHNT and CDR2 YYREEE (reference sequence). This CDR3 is CASSLGGTSGPSYNEQFF. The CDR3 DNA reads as TGTGCCAGCAGCTTGGGGGGGACTAGCGGACCCTCCTACAATGAGCAGTTCTTC.

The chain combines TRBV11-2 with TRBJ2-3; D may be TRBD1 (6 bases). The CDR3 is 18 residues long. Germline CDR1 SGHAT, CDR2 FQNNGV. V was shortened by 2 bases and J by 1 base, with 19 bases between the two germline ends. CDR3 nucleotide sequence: TGTGCCAGCAGCTTATGGGGGCCTATCTCCCGCGGCACAGATACGCAGTATTTT. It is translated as CASSLWGPISRGTDTQYF.

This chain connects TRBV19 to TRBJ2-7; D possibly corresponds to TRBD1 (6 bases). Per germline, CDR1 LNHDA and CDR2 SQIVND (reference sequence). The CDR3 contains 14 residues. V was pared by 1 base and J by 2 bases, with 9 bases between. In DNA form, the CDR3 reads TGTGCCAGTAGTATAGCAGGGGTAGCCTACGAGCAGTACTTC. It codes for CASSIAGVAYEQYF.

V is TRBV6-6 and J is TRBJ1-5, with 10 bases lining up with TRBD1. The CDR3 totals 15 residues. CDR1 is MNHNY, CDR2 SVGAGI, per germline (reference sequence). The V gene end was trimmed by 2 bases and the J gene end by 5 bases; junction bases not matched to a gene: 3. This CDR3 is CASSYPTGGDQPQHF. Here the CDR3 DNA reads TGTGCCAGCAGTTACCCGACAGGGGGCGATCAGCCCCAGCATTTT.

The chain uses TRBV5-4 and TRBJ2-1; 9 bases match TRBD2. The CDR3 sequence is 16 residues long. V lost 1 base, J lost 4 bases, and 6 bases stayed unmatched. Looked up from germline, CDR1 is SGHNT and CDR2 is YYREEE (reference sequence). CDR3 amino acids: CASSLQVTSGYNEQFF. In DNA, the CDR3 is TGTGCCAGCAGCTTGCAGGTGACTAGCGGATACAATGAGCAGTTCTTC.

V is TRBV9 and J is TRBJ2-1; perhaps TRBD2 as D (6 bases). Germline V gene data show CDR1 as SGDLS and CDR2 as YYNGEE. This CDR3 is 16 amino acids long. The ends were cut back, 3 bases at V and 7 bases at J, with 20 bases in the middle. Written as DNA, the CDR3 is TGTGCCAGCAGCGGGGGTGGGCTAGCGAAACGGAATGAGCAGTTCTTC. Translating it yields CASSGGGLAKRNEQFF.

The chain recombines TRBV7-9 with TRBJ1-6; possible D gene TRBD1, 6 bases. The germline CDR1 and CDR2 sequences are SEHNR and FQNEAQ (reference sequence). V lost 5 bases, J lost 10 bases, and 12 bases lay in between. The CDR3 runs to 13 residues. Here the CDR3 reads CASSRNRESPLHF. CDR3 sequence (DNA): TGTGCCAGCAGCCGCAACAGGGAGTCACCCCTCCACTTT.

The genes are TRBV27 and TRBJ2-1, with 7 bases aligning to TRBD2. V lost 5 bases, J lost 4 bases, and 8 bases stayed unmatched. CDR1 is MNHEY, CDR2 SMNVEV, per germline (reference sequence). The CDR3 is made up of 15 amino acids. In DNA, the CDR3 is TGTGCCAGCAGTCTTGGGGGGGGTTTATACAATGAGCAGTTCTTC. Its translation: CASSLGGGLYNEQFF.

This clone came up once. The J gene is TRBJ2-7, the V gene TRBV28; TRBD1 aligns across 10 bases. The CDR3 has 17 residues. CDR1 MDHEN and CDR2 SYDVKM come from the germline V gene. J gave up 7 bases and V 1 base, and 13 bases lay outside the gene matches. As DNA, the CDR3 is TGTGCCAGCAGTTTATTCCTAGGGACAGGGGCACGGAGAGAGCAGTACTTC. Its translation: CASSLFLGTGARREQYF.

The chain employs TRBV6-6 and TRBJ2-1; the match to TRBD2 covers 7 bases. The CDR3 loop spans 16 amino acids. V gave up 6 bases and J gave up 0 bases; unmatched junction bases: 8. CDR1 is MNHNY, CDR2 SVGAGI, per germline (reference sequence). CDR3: CASSLSGTRSYNEQFF. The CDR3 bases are TGTGCCAGCAGCCTCAGCGGGACCCGCTCCTACAATGAGCAGTTCTTC.